Described below is a single T cell receptor beta chain sequence and its context. Its antigen is not known. The assay was immunoSEQ multiplex PCR, and TCRdb's table has in-frame clones only and misses some. The sample gives 1,500 or so clones, approximately 20% of which show up once; over 9.5% is in the top ten. This sample was included in a study of T cells in localized non-small cell lung cancer. The study, taken as a whole, reports: Overall survival was longer when the density of T cells in the blood was higher.

The sample here was lung tumor tissue, taken before any cancer treatment. This clonotype was sampled from a male donor older than 55 with stage I lung adenocarcinoma.

In DNA, the CDR3 is TGCGCCAGCAGCGGCTCGACAGGGACGAACACTGAAGCTTTCTTT. Translated, it gives CASSGSTGTNTEAFF. The chain couples TRBV5-1 to TRBJ1-1; 7 bases match TRBD1. CDR3 size: 15 residues. V was clipped by 4 bases and J by 1 base; unmatched bases: 7. Germline CDR1 reads SGHRS; CDR2 reads YFSETQ.